The 4 T cell receptor beta chains below come from one sample, sequenced in a study of T cell responses to AZD1222 COVID-19 vaccine. Generated by immunoSEQ multiplex PCR, the TCRdb table keeps only in-frame clones and is missing some. The sample includes 200,000 or so clones, just under 90% seen only once; the top ten take 5% to 7%. The specimen was peripheral blood, collected on day 0 of AZD1222 vaccination. These receptors all come from an adult in good health.

The V call is TRBV6-1, the J call TRBJ1-5; D may be TRBD1 (5 bases). The CDR3 spans 15 residues. Germline values: CDR1 MNHNS, CDR2 SASEGT. Between the trimmed V and J ends, which lost 0 bases and 0 bases, there was a span of 6 bases. CDR3 nucleotide sequence: TGTGCCAGCAGTGAAGCTGGGGGTAGCAATCAGCCCCAGCATTTT. It translates to CASSEAGGSNQPQHF.

V usage is TRBV28 and J usage is TRBJ1-5, with 7 bases lining up with TRBD1. J lost 1 base, V lost 6 bases, and 3 bases had no gene match. This CDR3 spans 14 amino acids. Germline assignment: CDR1 MDHEN and CDR2 SYDVKM. The CDR3 loop reads CASRPGGSNQPQHF. As DNA, the CDR3 is TGTGCCAGCAGACCAGGGGGGAGCAATCAGCCCCAGCATTTT.

The J gene is TRBJ2-1, the V gene TRBV11-3; D is possibly TRBD1 or TRBD2 (6 bases each). The CDR3 covers 15 residues. Germline V gene data show CDR1 as SGHNT and CDR2 as YENEEA. V lost 1 base and J lost 5, with 12 bases in between. The CDR3 coding sequence is TGTGCCAGCAGCTTAGGAGGAGGGGGAAACAATGAGCAGTTCTTC. Translation gives CASSLGGGGNNEQFF.

CDR3: CASRGEVGTEAFF. Written as DNA, the CDR3 is TGTGCCAGCAGGGGTGAGGTTGGCACTGAAGCTTTCTTT. The chain recombines TRBV6-5 with TRBJ1-1; no clear D gene. Trimming pared 6 bases from V and 4 bases from J, leaving 12 bases between. In germline, CDR1 is MNHEY, CDR2 SVGAGI. The CDR3 contains 13 residues.